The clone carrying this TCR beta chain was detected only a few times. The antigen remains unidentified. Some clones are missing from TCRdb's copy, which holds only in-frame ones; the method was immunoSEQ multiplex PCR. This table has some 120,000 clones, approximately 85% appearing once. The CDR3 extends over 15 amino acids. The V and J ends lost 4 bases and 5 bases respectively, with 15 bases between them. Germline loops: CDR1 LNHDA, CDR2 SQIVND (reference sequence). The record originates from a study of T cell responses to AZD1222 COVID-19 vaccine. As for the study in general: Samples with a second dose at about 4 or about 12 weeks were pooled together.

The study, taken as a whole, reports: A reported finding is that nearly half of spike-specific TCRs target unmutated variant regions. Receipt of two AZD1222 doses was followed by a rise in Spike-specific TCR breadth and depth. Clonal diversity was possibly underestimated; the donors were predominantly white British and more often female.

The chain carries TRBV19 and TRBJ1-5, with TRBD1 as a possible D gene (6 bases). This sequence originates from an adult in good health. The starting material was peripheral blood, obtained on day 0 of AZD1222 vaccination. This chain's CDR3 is CASSTLRRGHQPQHF. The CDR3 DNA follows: TGTGCCAGTAGTACCCTCCGCAGGGGCCATCAGCCCCAGCATTTT.